This TCR beta chain was recovered during a study of shared clonotypes between healthy human individuals. Looking at the study overall: A few men and a couple of women, aged 18 to 49, were donors.

The repertoire was sequenced with immunoSEQ multiplex PCR; TCRdb's copy has only in-frame clones and lacks some. Found here are 2 million to 2.5 million clones, 85% to 95% of them singletons; the top ten hold 0.37%. The source material was naive CD4+ T cells from PBMCs. Described subset: CD45RA+ positively selected. The TCR comes from a young man in good health. Some clones in this sample may be carry-over from other donors' samples.

In DNA form, the CDR3 reads TGTGCCAGCAGTTCCACCGGGGGCGCGAACACCGGGGAGCTGTTTTTT. Translation: CASSSTGGANTGELFF. The rearrangement links TRBV7-3 to TRBJ2-2, with D tentatively TRBD1 or TRBD2 (6 bases each). The CDR3 is 16 residues long. Germline loops: CDR1 SGHTA, CDR2 FQGTGA. Trimming took off 6 bases at V and 0 bases at J, with 14 bases between the two ends.